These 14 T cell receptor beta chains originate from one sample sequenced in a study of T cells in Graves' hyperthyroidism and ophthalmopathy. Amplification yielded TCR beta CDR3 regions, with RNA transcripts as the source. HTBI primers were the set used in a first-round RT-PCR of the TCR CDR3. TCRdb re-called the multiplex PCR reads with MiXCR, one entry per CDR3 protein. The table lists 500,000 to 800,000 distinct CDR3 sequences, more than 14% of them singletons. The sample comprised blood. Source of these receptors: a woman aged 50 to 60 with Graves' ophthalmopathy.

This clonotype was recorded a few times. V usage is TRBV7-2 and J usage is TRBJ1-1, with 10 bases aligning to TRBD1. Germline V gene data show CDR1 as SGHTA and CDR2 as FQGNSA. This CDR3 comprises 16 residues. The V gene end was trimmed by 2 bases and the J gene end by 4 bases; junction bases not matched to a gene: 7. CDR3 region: CASSLSGWTGGTEAFF. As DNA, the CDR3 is TGTGCCAGCAGCTTATCCGGGTGGACAGGGGGCACTGAAGCTTTCTTT.

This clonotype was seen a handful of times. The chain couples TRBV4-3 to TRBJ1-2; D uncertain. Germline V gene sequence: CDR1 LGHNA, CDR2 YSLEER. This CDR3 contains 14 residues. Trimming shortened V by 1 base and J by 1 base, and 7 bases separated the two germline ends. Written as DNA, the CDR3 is TGCGCCAGCAGCCAAGCCAGCTATAACTATGGCTACACCTTC. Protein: CASSQASYNYGYTF.

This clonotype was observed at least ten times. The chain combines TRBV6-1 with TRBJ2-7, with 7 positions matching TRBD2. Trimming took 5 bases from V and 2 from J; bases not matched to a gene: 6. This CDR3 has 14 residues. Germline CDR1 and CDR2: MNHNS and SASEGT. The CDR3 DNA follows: TGTGCCAGCAGTCTCCGGGACTATGCCTACGAGCAGTACTTC. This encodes CASSLRDYAYEQYF.

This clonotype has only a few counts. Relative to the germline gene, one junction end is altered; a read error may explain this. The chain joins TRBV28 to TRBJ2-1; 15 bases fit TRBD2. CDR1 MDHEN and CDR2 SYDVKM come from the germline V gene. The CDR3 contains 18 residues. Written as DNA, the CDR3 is TGTGCCAGCAGTCAGGGACTAGCGGGAGGCAAATTTTACAATGAGCAGCTCTTC. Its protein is CASSQGLAGGKFYNEQLF.

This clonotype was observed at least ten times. The CDR3 DNA follows: TGTGCCAGCAGTTTAGCGGGATCCTATAATTCACCCCTCCACTTT. This encodes CASSLAGSYNSPLHF. V usage is TRBV28 and J usage is TRBJ1-6, with no clear D. The germline V and J ends were trimmed by 2 bases and 1 base, with 6 bases remaining between them. Germline loops: CDR1 MDHEN, CDR2 SYDVKM. This CDR3 spans 15 amino acids.

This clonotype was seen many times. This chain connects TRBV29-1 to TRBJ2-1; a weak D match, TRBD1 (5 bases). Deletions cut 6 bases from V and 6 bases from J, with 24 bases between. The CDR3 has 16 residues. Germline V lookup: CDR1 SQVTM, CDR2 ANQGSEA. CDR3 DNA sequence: TGCAGCGTCCTACCACTACATGACAGAAGAGGCAATGAGCAGTTCTTC. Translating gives CSVLPLHDRRGNEQFF.

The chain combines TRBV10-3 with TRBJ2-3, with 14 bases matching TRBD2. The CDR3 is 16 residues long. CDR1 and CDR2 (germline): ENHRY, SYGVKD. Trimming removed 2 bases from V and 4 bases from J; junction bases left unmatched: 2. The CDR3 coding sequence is TGTGCCATCAGTGAGGGGACTAGCGGGAGATCAGATACGCAGTATTTT. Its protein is CAISEGTSGRSDTQYF.

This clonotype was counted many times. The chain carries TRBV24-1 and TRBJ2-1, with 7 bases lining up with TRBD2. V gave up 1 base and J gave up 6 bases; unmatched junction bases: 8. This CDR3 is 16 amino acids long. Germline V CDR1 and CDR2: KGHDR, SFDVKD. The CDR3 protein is CATSDFKRDHPNEQFF. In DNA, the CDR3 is TGTGCCACCAGTGATTTTAAGCGGGACCATCCCAATGAGCAGTTCTTC.

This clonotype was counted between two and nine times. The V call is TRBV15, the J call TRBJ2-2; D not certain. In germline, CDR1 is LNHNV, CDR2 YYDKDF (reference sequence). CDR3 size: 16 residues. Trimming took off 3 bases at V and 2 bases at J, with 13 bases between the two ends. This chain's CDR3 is CATSSGLTLNTGELFF. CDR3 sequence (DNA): TGTGCCACCAGCAGCGGCCTCACCCTTAACACCGGGGAGCTGTTTTTT.

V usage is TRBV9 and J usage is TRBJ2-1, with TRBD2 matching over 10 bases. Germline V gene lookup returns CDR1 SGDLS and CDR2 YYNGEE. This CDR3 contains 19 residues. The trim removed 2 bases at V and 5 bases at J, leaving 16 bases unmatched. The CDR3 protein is CASSVGRTSGTRGDNEQFF. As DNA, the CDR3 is TGTGCCAGCAGCGTGGGACGGACTAGCGGAACTCGCGGGGACAATGAGCAGTTCTTC.

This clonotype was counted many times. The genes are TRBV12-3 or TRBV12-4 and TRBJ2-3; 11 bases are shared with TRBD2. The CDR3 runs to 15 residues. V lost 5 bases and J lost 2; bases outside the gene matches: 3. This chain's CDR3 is CASSPTSGITDTQYF. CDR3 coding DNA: TGTGCCAGCAGTCCGACTAGCGGGATCACAGATACGCAGTATTTT.

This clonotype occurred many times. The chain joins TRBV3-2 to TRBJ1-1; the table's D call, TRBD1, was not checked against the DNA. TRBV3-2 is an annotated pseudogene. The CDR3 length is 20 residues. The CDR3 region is CASSQDEDRPEGHMNTEAFF. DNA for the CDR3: TGTGCCAGCAGCCAAGATGAGGACAGGCCAGAGGGTCACATGAACACTGAAGCTTTCTTT.

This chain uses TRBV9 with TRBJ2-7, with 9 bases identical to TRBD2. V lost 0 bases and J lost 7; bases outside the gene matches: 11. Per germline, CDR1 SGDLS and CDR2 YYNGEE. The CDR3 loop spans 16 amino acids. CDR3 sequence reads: CASSVVMAGGPGEQYF. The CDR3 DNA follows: TGTGCCAGCAGCGTAGTAATGGCGGGAGGGCCGGGGGAGCAGTACTTC. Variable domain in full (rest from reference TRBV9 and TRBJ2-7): DSGVTQTPKHLITATGQRVTLRCSPRSGDLSVYWYQQSLDQGLQFLIQYYNGEERAKGNILERFSAQQFPDLHSELNLSSLELGDSALYFCASSVVMAGGPGEQYFGPGTRLTVT.

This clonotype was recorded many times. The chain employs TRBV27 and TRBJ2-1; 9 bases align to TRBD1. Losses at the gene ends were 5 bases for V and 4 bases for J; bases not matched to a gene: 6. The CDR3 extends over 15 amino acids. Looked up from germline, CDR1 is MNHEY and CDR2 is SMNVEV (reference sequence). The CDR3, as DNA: TGTGCCAGCAGTGTCCGGGACAGGGCGTACAATGAGCAGTTCTTC. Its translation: CASSVRDRAYNEQFF.